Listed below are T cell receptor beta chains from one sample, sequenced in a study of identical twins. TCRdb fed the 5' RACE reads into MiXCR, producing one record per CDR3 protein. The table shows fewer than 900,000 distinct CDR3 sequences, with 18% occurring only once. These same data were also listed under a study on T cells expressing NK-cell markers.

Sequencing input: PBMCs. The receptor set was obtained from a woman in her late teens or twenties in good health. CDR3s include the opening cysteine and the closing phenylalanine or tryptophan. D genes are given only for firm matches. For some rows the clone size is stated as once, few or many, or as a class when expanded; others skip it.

TGCAGCGTGCCCCCACCCCGTCCTTCTGGGGCCAACGTCCTGACTTTC,CSVPPPRPSGANVLTF,-,TRBJ2-6,-,TRBV29-1
TGCAGCGTTGAAGTGGGGGGAGCGGACATTCAGTACTTC,CSVEVGGADIQYF,-,TRBJ2-4,-,TRBV29-1
TGTGCCAGTAGTATTGTCGGACAGGGGATCTACGAGCAGTACTTC,CASSIVGQGIYEQYF,-,TRBJ2-7,TRBD1,TRBV19
TGCAGTGCTAGGGAAAACACAGATACGCAGTATTTT,CSARENTDTQYF,few,TRBJ2-3,-,TRBV20-1
TGTGCCAGCAGCCCCGCGGCGGGAGGGACCCAGTACTTC,CASSPAAGGTQYF,-,TRBJ2-5,TRBD2,TRBV7-2
TGCAGTGCTAGGCCTCCCTGGACGGCTTCCTACGAGCAGTACTTC,CSARPPWTASYEQYF,few,TRBJ2-7,-,TRBV20-1
TGTGCCAGCAGCTTAGCGTCCACAGGGGGGTTACCCCTCCACTTT,CASSLASTGGLPLHF,many,TRBJ1-6,TRBD1,TRBV7-9
TGTGCCAGCAGTTACCGAGTAAACTCCCACTCCTACAATGAGCAGTTCTTC,CASSYRVNSHSYNEQFF,once,TRBJ2-1,-,TRBV6-2/TRBV6-3
TGTGCCAGCAGCGACCGGGACAGAATCACAGATACGCAGTATTTT,CASSDRDRITDTQYF,few,TRBJ2-3,TRBD1,TRBV5-5
TGCGCCAGCAGCCTAATAGCGGGAGCGGCCTACAATGAGCAGTTCTTC,CASSLIAGAAYNEQFF,few,TRBJ2-1,TRBD2,TRBV5-1
TGTGCCAGCAGCCTCCAGGTTTGGGGCACAGATACGCAGTATTTT,CASSLQVWGTDTQYF,-,TRBJ2-3,-,TRBV7-2
TGTGCCAGCAGCCGTATGGGGAGAGGTGAGCAGTTCTTC,CASSRMGRGEQFF,once,TRBJ2-1,-,TRBV7-2
TGTGCCAGCAGCCATGGGACAGGGGCTGGCACTGAAGCTTTCTTT,CASSHGTGAGTEAFF,-,TRBJ1-1,TRBD1,TRBV3-1
TGTGCCAGCAGGAGACCCCAACCCCAGGAGACCCAGTACTTC,CASRRPQPQETQYF,few,TRBJ2-5,-,TRBV6-2/TRBV6-3
TGTGCCAGGGGTCCGTGGCGTATGGAGCAGTTCTTC,CARGPWRMEQFF,-,TRBJ2-1,-,TRBV6-1
TGTGCCATCAGAAGACTCAGCACAGATACGCAGTATTTT,CAIRRLSTDTQYF,few,TRBJ2-3,-,TRBV10-3
TGCAGTGCTATTAGCGGGAGGGAGGGCTACGAGCAGTACTTC,CSAISGREGYEQYF,-,TRBJ2-7,TRBD2,TRBV20-1
TGTGCCAGCAACTTCATACCGGGACAGACCTCTGGGGCCAACGTCCTGACTTTC,CASNFIPGQTSGANVLTF,-,TRBJ2-6,TRBD1,TRBV6-1
TGTGCCAGCAGCTTAAAAGGGGCCCCCTACGAGCAGTACTTC,CASSLKGAPYEQYF,-,TRBJ2-7,-,TRBV7-9
TGCAGCGTTGGGGGGCGGAATTCTAACTATGGCTACACCTTC,CSVGGRNSNYGYTF,-,TRBJ1-2,-,TRBV29-1
TGCGCCAGCAGCCATCCGACGGGGTCGTACAATGAGCAGTTCTTC,CASSHPTGSYNEQFF,-,TRBJ2-1,-,TRBV4-1
TGCGCCAGCAGCCGGGGACAAGCGAACACCGGGGAGCTGTTTTTT,CASSRGQANTGELFF,once,TRBJ2-2,-,TRBV5-1